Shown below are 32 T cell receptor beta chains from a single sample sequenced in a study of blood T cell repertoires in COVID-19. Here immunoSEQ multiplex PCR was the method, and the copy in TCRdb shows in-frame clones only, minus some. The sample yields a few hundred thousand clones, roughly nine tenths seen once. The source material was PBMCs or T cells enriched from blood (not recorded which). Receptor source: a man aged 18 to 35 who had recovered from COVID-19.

The CDR3 is CASSSLAGVDEQFF. CDR3 sequence (DNA): TGTGCCAGCAGTTCGCTAGCGGGAGTCGATGAGCAGTTCTTC. V and J are TRBV6-2 or TRBV6-3 and TRBJ2-1; TRBD2 matches at 10 bases. Trimming cost V 4 bases and J 8 bases; bases outside gene matches: 5. Looked up from germline, CDR1 is MNHEY and CDR2 is SVGEGT. The CDR3 covers 14 residues.

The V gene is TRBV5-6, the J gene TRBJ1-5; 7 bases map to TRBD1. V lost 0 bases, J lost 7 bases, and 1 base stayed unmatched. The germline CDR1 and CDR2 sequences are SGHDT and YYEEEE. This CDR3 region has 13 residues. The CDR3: CASSLGDRQPQHF. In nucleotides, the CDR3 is TGTGCCAGCAGCTTGGGGGACAGACAGCCCCAGCATTTT.

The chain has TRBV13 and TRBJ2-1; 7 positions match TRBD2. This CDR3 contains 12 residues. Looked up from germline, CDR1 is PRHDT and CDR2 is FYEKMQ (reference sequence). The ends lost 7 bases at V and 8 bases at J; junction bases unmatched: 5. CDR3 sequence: CASTGREDEQFF. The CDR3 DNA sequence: TGTGCCAGCACTGGGAGGGAGGATGAGCAGTTCTTC.

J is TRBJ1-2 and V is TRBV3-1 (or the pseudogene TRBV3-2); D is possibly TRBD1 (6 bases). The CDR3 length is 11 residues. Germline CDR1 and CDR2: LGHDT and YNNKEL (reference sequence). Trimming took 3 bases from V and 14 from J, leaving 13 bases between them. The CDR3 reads CASSQTGHRTF. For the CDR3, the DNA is TGTGCCAGCAGCCAGACGGGACATAGGACCTTC.

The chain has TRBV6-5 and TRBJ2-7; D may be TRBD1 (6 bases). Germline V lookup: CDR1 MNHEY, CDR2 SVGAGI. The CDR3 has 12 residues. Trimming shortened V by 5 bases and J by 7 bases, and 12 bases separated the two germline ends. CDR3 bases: TGTGCCAGCAGTACGCCAGGACAGGAGCAGTACTTC. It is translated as CASSTPGQEQYF.

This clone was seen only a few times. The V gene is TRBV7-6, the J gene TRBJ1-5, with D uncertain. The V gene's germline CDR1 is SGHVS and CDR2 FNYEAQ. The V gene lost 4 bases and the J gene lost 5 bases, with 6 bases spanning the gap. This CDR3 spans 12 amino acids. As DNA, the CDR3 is TGTGCCAGCAGCTCCGGGGATCAGCCCCAGCATTTT. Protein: CASSSGDQPQHF.

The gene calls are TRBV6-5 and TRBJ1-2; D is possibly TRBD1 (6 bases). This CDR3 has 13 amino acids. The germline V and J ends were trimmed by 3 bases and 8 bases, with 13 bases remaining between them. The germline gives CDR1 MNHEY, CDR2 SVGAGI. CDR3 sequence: CASSYVNGGGYTF. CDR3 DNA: TGTGCCAGCAGTTATGTTAATGGGGGCGGCTACACCTTC.

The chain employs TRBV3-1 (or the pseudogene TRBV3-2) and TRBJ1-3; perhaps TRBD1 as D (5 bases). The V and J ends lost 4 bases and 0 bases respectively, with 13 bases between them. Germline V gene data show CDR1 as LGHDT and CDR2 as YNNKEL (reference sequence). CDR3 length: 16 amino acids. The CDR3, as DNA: TGTGCCAGCAGCCCGACTGGCAGGGCCTCTGGAAACACCATATATTTT. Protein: CASSPTGRASGNTIYF.

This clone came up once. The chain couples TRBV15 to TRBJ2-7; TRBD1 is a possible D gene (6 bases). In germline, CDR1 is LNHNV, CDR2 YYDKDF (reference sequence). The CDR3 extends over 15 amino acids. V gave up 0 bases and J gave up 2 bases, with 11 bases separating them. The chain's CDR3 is CATSREQGIPYEQYF. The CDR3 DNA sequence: TGTGCCACCAGCAGAGAACAGGGAATCCCCTACGAGCAGTACTTC.

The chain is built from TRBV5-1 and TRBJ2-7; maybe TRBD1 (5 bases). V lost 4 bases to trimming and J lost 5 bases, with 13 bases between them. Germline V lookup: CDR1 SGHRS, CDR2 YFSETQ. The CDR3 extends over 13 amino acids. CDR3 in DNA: TGCGCCAGCAGCGTTTCAGGGTTAAACGAGCAGTACTTC. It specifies CASSVSGLNEQYF.

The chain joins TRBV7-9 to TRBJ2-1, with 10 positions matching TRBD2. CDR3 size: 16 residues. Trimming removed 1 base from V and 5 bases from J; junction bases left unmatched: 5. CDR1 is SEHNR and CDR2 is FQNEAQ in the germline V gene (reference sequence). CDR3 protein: CASSLGASGGNNEQFF. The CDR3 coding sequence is TGTGCCAGCAGCTTAGGGGCTAGCGGGGGAAACAATGAGCAGTTCTTC. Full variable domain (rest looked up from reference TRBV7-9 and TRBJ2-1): DTGVSQNPRHKITKRGQNVTFRCDPISEHNRLYWYRQTLGQGPEFLTYFQNEAQLEKSRLLSDRFSAERPKGSFSTLEIQRTEQGDSAMYLCASSLGASGGNNEQFFGPGTRLTVL.

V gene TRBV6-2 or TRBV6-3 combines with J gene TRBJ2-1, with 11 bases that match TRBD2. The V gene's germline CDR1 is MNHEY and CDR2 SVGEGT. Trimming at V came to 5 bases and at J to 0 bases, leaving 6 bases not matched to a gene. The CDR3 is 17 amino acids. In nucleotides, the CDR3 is TGTGCCAGCAGTCTCGGACTAGCGGGTAGCTCCTACAATGAGCAGTTCTTC. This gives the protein CASSLGLAGSSYNEQFF.

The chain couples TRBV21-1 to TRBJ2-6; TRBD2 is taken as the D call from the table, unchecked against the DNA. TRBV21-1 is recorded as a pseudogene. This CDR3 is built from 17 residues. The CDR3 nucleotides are TGTGCCAGCAGCCCTGTAAACACTAGTTCTGGGGCCAACGTCCTGACTTTC. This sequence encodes CASSPVNTSSGANVLTF.

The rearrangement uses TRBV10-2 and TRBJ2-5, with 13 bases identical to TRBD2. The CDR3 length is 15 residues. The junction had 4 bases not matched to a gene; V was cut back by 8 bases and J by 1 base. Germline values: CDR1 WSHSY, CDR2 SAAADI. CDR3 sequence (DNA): TGCGCCAGCTGGGGGACTAGCGGGGTCCAAGAGACCCAGTACTTC. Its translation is CASWGTSGVQETQYF.

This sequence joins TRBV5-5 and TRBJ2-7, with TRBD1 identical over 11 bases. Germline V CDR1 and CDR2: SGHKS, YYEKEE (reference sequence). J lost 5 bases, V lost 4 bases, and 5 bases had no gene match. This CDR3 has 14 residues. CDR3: CASSPGQGADEQYF. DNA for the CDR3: TGTGCCAGCAGCCCTGGACAGGGGGCTGACGAGCAGTACTTC.

In nucleotides, the CDR3 is TGCGCCAGCAGCCAGCAGGGGGATACTGAAGCTTTCTTT. It codes for CASSQQGDTEAFF. The rearrangement links TRBV4-1 to TRBJ1-1, with TRBD1 identical over 7 bases. This CDR3 comprises 13 residues. Germline values: CDR1 MGHRA, CDR2 YSYEKL. V was pared by 3 bases and J by 5 bases, with 3 bases of the junction left unmatched.

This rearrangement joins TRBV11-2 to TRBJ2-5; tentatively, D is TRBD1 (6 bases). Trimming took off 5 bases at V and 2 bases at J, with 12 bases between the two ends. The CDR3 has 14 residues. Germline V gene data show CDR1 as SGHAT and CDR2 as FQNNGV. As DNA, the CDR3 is TGTGCCAGCAGCCCTGGACAGACACAAGAGACCCAGTACTTC. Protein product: CASSPGQTQETQYF.

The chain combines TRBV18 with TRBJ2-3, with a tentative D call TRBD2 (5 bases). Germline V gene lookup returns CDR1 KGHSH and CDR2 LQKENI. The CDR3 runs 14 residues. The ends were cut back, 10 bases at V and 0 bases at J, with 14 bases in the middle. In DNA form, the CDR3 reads TGTGCCACCCTGGAGGATCGGAGCACAGATACGCAGTATTTT. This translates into CATLEDRSTDTQYF. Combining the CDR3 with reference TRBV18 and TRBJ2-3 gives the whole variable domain NAGVMQNPRHLVRRRGQEARLRCSPMKGHSHVYWYRQLPEEGLKFMVYLQKENIIDESGMPKERFSAEFPKEGPSILRIQQVVRGDSAAYFCATLEDRSTDTQYFGPGTRLTVL.

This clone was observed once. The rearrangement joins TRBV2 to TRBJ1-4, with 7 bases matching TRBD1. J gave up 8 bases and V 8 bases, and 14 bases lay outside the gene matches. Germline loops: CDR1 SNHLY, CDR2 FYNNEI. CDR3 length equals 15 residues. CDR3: CASAIQGQPGEKLFF. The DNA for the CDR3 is TGTGCCAGCGCCATCCAGGGACAGCCGGGGGAAAAACTGTTTTTT.

The CDR3 sequence is CASSPLDRLLFARTGDTEAFF. The CDR3 coding sequence is TGTGCCAGCAGTCCGCTCGACCGTTTATTATTTGCCAGGACAGGGGACACTGAAGCTTTCTTT. The chain uses TRBV27 and TRBJ1-1; TRBD1 matches at 9 bases. Germline values: CDR1 MNHEY, CDR2 SMNVEV (reference sequence). J was trimmed by 3 bases and V by 5 bases; bases with no gene match: 25. The length of the CDR3 is 21 residues.

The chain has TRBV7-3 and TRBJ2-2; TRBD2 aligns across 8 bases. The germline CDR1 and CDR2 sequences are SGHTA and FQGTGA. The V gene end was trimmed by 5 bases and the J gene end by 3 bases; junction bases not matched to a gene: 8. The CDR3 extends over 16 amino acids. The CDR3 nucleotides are TGTGCCAGCAGCCCGACGGGAGGGCGGGACACCGGGGAGCTGTTTTTT. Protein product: CASSPTGGRDTGELFF. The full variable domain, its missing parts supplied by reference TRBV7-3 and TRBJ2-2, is GAGVSQTPSNKVTEKGKYVELRCDPISGHTALYWYRQSLGQGPEFLIYFQGTGAADDSGLPNDRFFAVRPEGSVSTLKIQRTERGDSAVYLCASSPTGGRDTGELFFGEGSRLTVL.

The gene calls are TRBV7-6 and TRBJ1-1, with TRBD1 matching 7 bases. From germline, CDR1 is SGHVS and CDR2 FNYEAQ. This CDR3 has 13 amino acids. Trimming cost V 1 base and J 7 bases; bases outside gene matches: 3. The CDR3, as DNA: TGTGCCAGCAGCTTAGGACAGGGAGTTGAAGCTTTCTTT. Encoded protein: CASSLGQGVEAFF.

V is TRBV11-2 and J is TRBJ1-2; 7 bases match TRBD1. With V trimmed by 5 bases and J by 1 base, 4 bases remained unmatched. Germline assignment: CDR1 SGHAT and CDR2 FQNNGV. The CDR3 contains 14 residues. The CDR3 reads CASSPGTVNYGYTF. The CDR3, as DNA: TGTGCCAGCAGCCCGGGGACAGTTAACTATGGCTACACCTTC.

Written as DNA, the CDR3 is TGTGCCAGCAGCTTTACTGACACCTATGGCTACACCTTC. This translates into CASSFTDTYGYTF. This rearrangement joins TRBV28 to TRBJ1-2; D gene unclear. V was pared by 6 bases and J by 4 bases, with 12 bases between. Germline loops: CDR1 MDHEN, CDR2 SYDVKM. This CDR3 contains 13 residues.

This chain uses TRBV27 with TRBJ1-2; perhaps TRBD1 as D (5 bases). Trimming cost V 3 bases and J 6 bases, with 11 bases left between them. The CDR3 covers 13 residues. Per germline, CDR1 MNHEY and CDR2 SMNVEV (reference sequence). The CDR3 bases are TGTGCCAGCAGTTTTTCGGGGGAAGATGGCTACACCTTC. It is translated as CASSFSGEDGYTF.

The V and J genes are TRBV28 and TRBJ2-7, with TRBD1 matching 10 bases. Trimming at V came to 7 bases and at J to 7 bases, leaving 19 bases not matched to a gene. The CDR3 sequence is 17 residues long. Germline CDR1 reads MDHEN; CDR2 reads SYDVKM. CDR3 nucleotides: TGTGCCAGCAAGGGACAGGGGTCCGTGGGAGATGGTTATGAGCAGTACTTC. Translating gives CASKGQGSVGDGYEQYF.

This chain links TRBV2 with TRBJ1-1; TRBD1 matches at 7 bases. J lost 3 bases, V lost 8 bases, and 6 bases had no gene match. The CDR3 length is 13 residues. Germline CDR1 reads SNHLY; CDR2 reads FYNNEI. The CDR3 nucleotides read TGTGCCAGCCTTAACAGGGGCGACACTGAAGCTTTCTTT. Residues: CASLNRGDTEAFF. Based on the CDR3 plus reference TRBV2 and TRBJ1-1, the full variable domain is EPEVTQTPSHQVTQMGQEVILRCVPISNHLYFYWYRQILGQKVEFLVSFYNNEISEKSEIFDDQFSVERPDGSNFTLKIRSTKLEDSAMYFCASLNRGDTEAFFGQGTRLTVV.

The CDR3 region is CASSPIAGRSYNEQFF. CDR3 coding DNA: TGTGCCAGCAGCCCTATAGCGGGAAGGAGTTACAATGAGCAGTTCTTC. The chain links TRBV3-1 (or the pseudogene TRBV3-2) to TRBJ2-1; 8 bases are a match to TRBD2. Germline CDR1 reads LGHDT; CDR2 reads YNNKEL (reference sequence). The CDR3 covers 16 residues. With V trimmed by 4 bases and J by 4 bases, 9 bases remained unmatched.

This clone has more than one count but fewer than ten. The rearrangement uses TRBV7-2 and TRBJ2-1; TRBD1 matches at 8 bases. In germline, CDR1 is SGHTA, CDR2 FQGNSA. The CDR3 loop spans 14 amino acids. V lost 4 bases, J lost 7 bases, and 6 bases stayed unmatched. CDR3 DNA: TGTGCCAGCAGCTCCCGACAGGGGCGGAATGAGCAGTTCTTC. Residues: CASSSRQGRNEQFF.

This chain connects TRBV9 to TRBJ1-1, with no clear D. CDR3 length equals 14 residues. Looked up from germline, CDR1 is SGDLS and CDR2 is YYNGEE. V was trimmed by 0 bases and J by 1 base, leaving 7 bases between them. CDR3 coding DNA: TGTGCCAGCAGCGTAGTGGCGGGGAACACTGAAGCTTTCTTT. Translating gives CASSVVAGNTEAFF.

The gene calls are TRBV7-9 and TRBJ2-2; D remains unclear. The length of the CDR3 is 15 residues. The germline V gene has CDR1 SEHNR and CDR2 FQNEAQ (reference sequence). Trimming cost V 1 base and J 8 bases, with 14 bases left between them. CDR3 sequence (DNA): TGTGCCAGCAGCTTAGTATCACTGACTGAGGGGGAGCTGTTTTTT. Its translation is CASSLVSLTEGELFF.

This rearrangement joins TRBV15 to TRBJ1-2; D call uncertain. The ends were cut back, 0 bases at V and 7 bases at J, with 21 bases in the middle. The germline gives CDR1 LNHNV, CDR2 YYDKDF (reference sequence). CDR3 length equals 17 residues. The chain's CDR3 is CATSREGPTRRVGGYTF. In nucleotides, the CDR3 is TGTGCCACCAGCAGAGAAGGGCCGACAAGGCGGGTTGGTGGCTACACCTTC.